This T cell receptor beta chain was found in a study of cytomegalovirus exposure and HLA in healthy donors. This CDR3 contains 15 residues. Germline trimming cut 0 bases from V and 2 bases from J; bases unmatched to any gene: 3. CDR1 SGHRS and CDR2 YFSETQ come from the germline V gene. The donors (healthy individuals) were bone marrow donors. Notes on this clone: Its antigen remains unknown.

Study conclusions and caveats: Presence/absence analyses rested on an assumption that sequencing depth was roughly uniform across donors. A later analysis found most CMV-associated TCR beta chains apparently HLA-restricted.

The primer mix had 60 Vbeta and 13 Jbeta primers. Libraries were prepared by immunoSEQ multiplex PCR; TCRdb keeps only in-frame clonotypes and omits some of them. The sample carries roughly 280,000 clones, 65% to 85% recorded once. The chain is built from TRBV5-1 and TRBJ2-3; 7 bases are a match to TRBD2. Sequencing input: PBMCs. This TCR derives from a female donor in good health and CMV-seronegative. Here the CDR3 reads CASSLGGGFTDTQYF. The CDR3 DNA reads TGCGCCAGCAGCTTGGGCGGGGGTTTCACAGATACGCAGTATTTT.